This T cell receptor (beta chain) is drawn from a study of CD8+ T cells in alopecia areata. Study overall: Treated patients were given 5 to 10 mg oral tofacitinib twice daily.

TCR sequencing used cDNA made by reverse transcription of extracted RNA. The repertoire was sequenced with immunoSEQ multiplex PCR; TCRdb's copy has only in-frame clones and lacks some. The profile shows over 100,000 clones, roughly 50% of them singletons. A FACSAria was used to sort CD4+ and CD8+ T cells. These cells came from PBMCs. The V end lost 4 bases, the J end lost 3 bases, and 13 bases lay between the germline ends. The CDR3 covers 14 residues. CDR1 is SGHRS, CDR2 YFSETQ, per germline. This clonotype was obtained from a human donor with alopecia areata. This chain connects TRBV5-1 to TRBJ1-1; D remains unclear. The starting material was CD8+ T cells sorted from blood, obtained at week 0. The CDR3 nucleotides are TGCGCCAGCAGCCCTGACCTCAAGGACACTGAAGCTTTCTTT. Translating it yields CASSPDLKDTEAFF.